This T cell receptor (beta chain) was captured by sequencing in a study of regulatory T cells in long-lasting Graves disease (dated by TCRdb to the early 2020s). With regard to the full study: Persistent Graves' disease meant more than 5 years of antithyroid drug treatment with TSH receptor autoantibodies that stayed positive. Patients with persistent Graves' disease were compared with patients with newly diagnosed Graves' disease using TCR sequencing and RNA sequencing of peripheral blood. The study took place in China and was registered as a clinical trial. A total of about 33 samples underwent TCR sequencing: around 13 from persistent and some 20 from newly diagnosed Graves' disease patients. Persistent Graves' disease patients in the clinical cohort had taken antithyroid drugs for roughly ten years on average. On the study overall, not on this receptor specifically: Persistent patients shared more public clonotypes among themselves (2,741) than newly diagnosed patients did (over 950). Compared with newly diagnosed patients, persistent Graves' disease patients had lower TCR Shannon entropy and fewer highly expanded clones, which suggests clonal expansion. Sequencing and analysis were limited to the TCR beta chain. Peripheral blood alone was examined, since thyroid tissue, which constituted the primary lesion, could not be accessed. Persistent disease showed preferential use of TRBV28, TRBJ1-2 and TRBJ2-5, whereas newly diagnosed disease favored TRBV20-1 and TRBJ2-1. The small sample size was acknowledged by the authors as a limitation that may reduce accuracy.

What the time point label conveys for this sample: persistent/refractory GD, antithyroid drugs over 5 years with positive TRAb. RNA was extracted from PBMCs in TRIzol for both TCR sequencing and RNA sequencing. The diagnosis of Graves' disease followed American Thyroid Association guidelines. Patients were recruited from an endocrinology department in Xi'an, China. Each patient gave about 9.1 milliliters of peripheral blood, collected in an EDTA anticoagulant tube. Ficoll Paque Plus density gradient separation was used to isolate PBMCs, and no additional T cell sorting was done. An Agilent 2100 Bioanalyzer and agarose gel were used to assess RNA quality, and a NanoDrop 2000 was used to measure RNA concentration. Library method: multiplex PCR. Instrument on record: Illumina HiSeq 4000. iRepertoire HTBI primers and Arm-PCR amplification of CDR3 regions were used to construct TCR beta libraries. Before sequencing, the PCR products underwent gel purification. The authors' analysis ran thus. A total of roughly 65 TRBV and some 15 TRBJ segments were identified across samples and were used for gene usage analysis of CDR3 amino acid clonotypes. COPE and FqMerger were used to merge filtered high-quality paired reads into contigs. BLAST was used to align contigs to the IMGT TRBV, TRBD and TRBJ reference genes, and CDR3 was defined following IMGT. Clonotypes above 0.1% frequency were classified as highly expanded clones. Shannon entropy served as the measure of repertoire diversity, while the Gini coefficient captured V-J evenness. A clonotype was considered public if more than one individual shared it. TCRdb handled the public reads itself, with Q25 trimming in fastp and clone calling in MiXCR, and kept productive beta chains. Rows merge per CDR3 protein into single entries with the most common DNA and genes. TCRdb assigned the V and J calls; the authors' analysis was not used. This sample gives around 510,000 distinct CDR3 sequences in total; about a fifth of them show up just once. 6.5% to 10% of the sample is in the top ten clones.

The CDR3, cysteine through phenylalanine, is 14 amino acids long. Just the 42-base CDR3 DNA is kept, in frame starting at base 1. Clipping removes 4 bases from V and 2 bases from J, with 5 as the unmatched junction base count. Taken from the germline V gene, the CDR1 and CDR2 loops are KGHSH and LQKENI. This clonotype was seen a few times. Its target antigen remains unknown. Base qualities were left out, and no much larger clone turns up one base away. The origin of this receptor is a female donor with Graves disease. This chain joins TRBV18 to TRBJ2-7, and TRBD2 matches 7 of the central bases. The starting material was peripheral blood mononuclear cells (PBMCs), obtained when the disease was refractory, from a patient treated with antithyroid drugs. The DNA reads TGTGCCAGCTCACGTAGCGGGCAGGCCTACGAGCAGTACTTC. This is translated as CASSRSGQAYEQYF.